This is a list of T cell receptor beta chains from one sample in a study of vaccination effects on CD4 cells after COVID-19. The antigens of these receptors remain unknown. Sequencing was performed with immunoSEQ multiplex PCR; in TCRdb, only in-frame clones are kept and a portion is missing. The sample shows over 30,000 clones, around 68% of them seen only once. The material sequenced was CD4+ T cells from PBMCs cultured with SARS-CoV-2 spike peptides, taken before COVID-19 vaccination. The receptors here all came from a human donor who received a COVID-19 vaccine. The CDR3 runs from the conserved cysteine through the conserved F or W. The D gene is left open where the match is weak. Clone sizes are given selectively: once, few, many, or a class where the clone is expanded.

cdr3_nt	cdr3_aa	v_call	j_call	clone_size	d_call
TGTGCCAGCAGCTCGCGGAAACAGGGCAATCAGCCCCAGCATTTT	CASSSRKQGNQPQHF	TRBV5-7	TRBJ1-5	-	-
TGTGCCAGCAGCTCTCGGGGGACCACTAATGAAAAACTGTTTTTT	CASSSRGTTNEKLFF	TRBV7-2	TRBJ1-4	-	-
TGTGCCAGCAGGAAAGTCCCAACTAATGAAAAACTGTTTTTT	CASRKVPTNEKLFF	TRBV2	TRBJ1-4	-	-
TGTGCCAGCAGTTTTAGGGCGGTCAGGGGGCTGCTTATGAACACTGAAGCTTTCTTT	CASSFRAVRGLLMNTEAFF	TRBV7-2	TRBJ1-1	-	TRBD1
TGTGCCAGCAGCCTGGGGGGGGAAGATACGCAGTATTTT	CASSLGGEDTQYF	TRBV12-3/TRBV12-4	TRBJ2-3	-	TRBD2
TGTGCCAGCAGTCCGGGACAGGGTGGAGCCCTCCACTTT	CASSPGQGGALHF	TRBV28	TRBJ1-6	-	TRBD1
TGTGCCAGCAGTGTCCAAGCTGGGCCCGGGGAAAAACTGTTTTTT	CASSVQAGPGEKLFF	TRBV6-2/TRBV6-3	TRBJ1-4	once	-
TGTGCCAGCAGCTTAGGGTCCGAGACCCAGTACTTC	CASSLGSETQYF	TRBV7-3	TRBJ2-5	-	-
TGTGCCAGCAGCTTAGGTCCTCTTGTCGAGCAGTACTTC	CASSLGPLVEQYF	TRBV7-9	TRBJ2-7	-	-
TGTGCCAGCAGCTTAGACAGAATTAACACTGAAGCTTTCTTT	CASSLDRINTEAFF	TRBV7-2	TRBJ1-1	-	-
TGTGCCAGCAGTCGACAGGGGAAGAACTATGGCTACACCTTC	CASSRQGKNYGYTF	TRBV6-6	TRBJ1-2	-	TRBD1
TGTGCTAGCAGCTTATCGGTGCGGGGCGATGAGACCCAGTACTTC	CASSLSVRGDETQYF	TRBV7-7	TRBJ2-5	-	-
TGTGCCAGCAGCCAAGATTTGGTGAACACCGGGGAGCTGTTTTTT	CASSQDLVNTGELFF	TRBV3-1/TRBV3-2	TRBJ2-2	-	-
TGTGCCAGCAGTCTGGAGGGTGTAGCCCTCCACTTT	CASSLEGVALHF	TRBV6-1	TRBJ1-6	once	-
TGTGCCACCAGCAGACTACCCCCGGGACAGGGTACCCCCGCTTTCTTT	CATSRLPPGQGTPAFF	TRBV15	TRBJ1-1	-	TRBD1
TGTGCAAGTCGCTCCCATCGGACAGGGGTTTGCCCTAACTATGGCTACACCTTC	CASRSHRTGVCPNYGYTF	TRBV12-2	TRBJ1-2	-	-
TGTGCCAGCAGCTTATCAGAATCTACTAACTATGGCTACACCTTC	CASSLSESTNYGYTF	TRBV7-2	TRBJ1-2	few	-
TGTGCCAGCAGCTTTCCCCGAGGGAACACCGGGGAGCTGTTTTTT	CASSFPRGNTGELFF	TRBV13	TRBJ2-2	-	-
TGTGCCTGGAGTGTTTCCTACGAGCAGTACTTC	CAWSVSYEQYF	TRBV30	TRBJ2-7	-	-
TGTGCCAGCAGTGAGAGAGGTTTTAGTGCACCCCTCCACTTT	CASSERGFSAPLHF	TRBV6-1	TRBJ1-6	few	-
TGTGCCAGCAGCCAAGATTGGGGGGGATCCTACACCTTC	CASSQDWGGSYTF	TRBV14	TRBJ1-2	-	-
TGTGCCAGCAGCTTAAAAGGGTACGGGGGGCGCACAGATACGCAGTATTTT	CASSLKGYGGRTDTQYF	TRBV7-9	TRBJ2-3	-	-
TGTGCTAGCGGGAGGACGAACACTGAAGCTTTCTTT	CASGRTNTEAFF	TRBV6-5	TRBJ1-1	-	-
TGTGCCAGCAGCCAAGTCAGGGTGGACACCGGGGAGCTGTTTTTT	CASSQVRVDTGELFF	TRBV3-1/TRBV3-2	TRBJ2-2	once	-
TGTGCCAGCTCGCAGACCGGGACAGGGGGTTATAGCAATCAGCCCCAGCATTTT	CASSQTGTGGYSNQPQHF	TRBV18	TRBJ1-5	few	TRBD1
TGTGCCAGCAGCCCGAGGGGACTAGCGGCAAGTGTCACCGGGGAGCTGTTTTTT	CASSPRGLAASVTGELFF	TRBV7-6	TRBJ2-2	-	TRBD2
TGTGCCTGGAGTTACCCCGTTCCAGGGACAGGGGTCCCATGGGGCTACACCTTC	CAWSYPVPGTGVPWGYTF	TRBV30	TRBJ1-2	few	TRBD1
TGTGCCTGGAGTTCCTCGCGTACTAGCGGGAACACCGGGGAGCTGTTTTTT	CAWSSSRTSGNTGELFF	TRBV30	TRBJ2-2	few	TRBD2
TGTGCCAGCAGTTACTCGACAGGGTTCTATGGCTACACCTTC	CASSYSTGFYGYTF	TRBV6-2/TRBV6-3	TRBJ1-2	few	TRBD1
TGTGCCAGCAGTGTATCCGGGACTAGCAAGTACAATGAGCAGTTCTTC	CASSVSGTSKYNEQFF	TRBV25-1	TRBJ2-1	-	TRBD2
TGTGCCAGCAGTACACCCCTCCGGGACGAGCAGTACTTC	CASSTPLRDEQYF	TRBV6-6	TRBJ2-7	-	-
TGTGCCAGCAGACGGGACAGGAACACCGGGGAGCTGTTTTTT	CASRRDRNTGELFF	TRBV5-4	TRBJ2-2	-	TRBD1
TGTGCCAGCAGTCGGACTAGCTTTGGTGAGCAGTACTTC	CASSRTSFGEQYF	TRBV27	TRBJ2-7	-	TRBD2
TGCGCCAGCAGCCAACCTCCGGACGGGGGCCAATATTTT	CASSQPPDGGQYF	TRBV4-3	TRBJ2-3	-	-
TGTGCCAGCAGAACCGGGGGTAGGGGGGATGAGCAGTACTTC	CASRTGGRGDEQYF	TRBV6-6	TRBJ2-7	-	-
TGTGCCACCAGCGAAAATACCGGGACTATCACAGATACGCAGTATTTT	CATSENTGTITDTQYF	TRBV15	TRBJ2-3	few	TRBD2
TGTGCCAGCATTCCGCCCGGGACAGGGGAGAGAGGCTACACCTTC	CASIPPGTGERGYTF	TRBV6-5	TRBJ1-2	few	TRBD1
TGTGCCAGCAGCTTAGACCGCCCGGGGCAGGGTGGAGGCTACACCTTC	CASSLDRPGQGGGYTF	TRBV11-2	TRBJ1-2	-	-
TGTGCCAGCTCACCAGCCAGCTCTGGAAACACCATATATTTT	CASSPASSGNTIYF	TRBV18	TRBJ1-3	-	-
TGTGCCAGCAGACTAGGGGACAGGACGAACAGTGAAGCTTTCTTT	CASRLGDRTNSEAFF	TRBV5-6	TRBJ1-1	few	TRBD1
TGTGCCAGCAGCGAAATGCCGACAGGGGGCGAACGTCGGCCCCAGCATTTT	CASSEMPTGGERRPQHF	TRBV6-2/TRBV6-3	TRBJ1-5	few	TRBD1
TGTGCCAGCAGCGCCCGGACCGTGAACACTGAAGCTTTCTTT	CASSARTVNTEAFF	TRBV9	TRBJ1-1	-	-
TGTGCCAGCTCACCACTCTGGCAGGGGCCGATTGAAGCTTTCTTT	CASSPLWQGPIEAFF	TRBV18	TRBJ1-1	few	-
TGTGCCAGCAGTGAGTCGGAGGGGCCTTTCTATGGCTACACCTTC	CASSESEGPFYGYTF	TRBV6-1	TRBJ1-2	-	-
TGTGCCAGCAGCCAAGTGGGCTCGGCCCACACTGAAGCTTTCTTT	CASSQVGSAHTEAFF	TRBV14	TRBJ1-1	-	-
TGTGCCAGCAGCGTCCTCGCGGGGGAGCGGGATACGCAGTATTTT	CASSVLAGERDTQYF	TRBV9	TRBJ2-3	-	TRBD2
TGTGCCAGCAGTGAGAACAGGGTCTCACCCCTCCACTTT	CASSENRVSPLHF	TRBV6-1	TRBJ1-6	few	-
TGTGCCAGCAGCGTATCGCCGTCTGGAAACACCATATATTTT	CASSVSPSGNTIYF	TRBV9	TRBJ1-3	-	-
TGTGCCAGCAGCTTAGATCCGACAGGCGGCTACACCTTC	CASSLDPTGGYTF	TRBV7-2	TRBJ1-2	-	-
TGTGCCAGTAGAAGCGGCTTTAGGACAGGGGGCACTGAAGCTTTCTTT	CASRSGFRTGGTEAFF	TRBV19	TRBJ1-1	-	TRBD1
TGTGCCAGCACCACCTCCGCGACCTATGGCTACACCTTC	CASTTSATYGYTF	TRBV6-5	TRBJ1-2	-	-
TGTGCCAGCAGTTGGAGAGGGGGGCATGGCTACACCTTC	CASSWRGGHGYTF	TRBV12-3/TRBV12-4	TRBJ1-2	-	-
TGTGCCAGCGGGCATGGAGCGGGAGGCTCCCCATGGGCTTACAATGAGCAGTTCTTC	CASGHGAGGSPWAYNEQFF	TRBV5-8	TRBJ2-1	-	TRBD2
TGTGCCAGTAGAGCTAGAGAGGAAAAACTGTTTTTT	CASRAREEKLFF	TRBV19	TRBJ1-4	-	-
TGTGCCAGCAGCCCCGGGGGGCTTGGGTCACCCCTCCACTTT	CASSPGGLGSPLHF	TRBV7-8	TRBJ1-6	-	-
TGTGCCAGCAGCCCAGGTGTGGTGAACACCGGGGAGCTGTTTTTT	CASSPGVVNTGELFF	TRBV6-4	TRBJ2-2	-	-
TGTGCCACCAGCAGAGATCCCAGTCAGCCCCAGCATTTT	CATSRDPSQPQHF	TRBV15	TRBJ1-5	-	-
TGTGCCAGCTCACCGGGTAGGAACACTGAAGCTTTCTTT	CASSPGRNTEAFF	TRBV18	TRBJ1-1	few	-